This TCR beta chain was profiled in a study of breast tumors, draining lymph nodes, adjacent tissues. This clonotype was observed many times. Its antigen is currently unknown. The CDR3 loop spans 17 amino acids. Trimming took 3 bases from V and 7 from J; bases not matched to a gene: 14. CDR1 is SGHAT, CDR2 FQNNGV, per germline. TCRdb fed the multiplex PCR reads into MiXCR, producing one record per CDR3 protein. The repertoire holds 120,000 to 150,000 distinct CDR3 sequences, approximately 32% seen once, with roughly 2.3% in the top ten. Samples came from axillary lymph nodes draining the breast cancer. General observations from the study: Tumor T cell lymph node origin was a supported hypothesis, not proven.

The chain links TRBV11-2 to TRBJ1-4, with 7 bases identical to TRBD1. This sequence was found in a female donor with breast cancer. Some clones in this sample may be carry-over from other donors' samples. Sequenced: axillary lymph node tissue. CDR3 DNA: TGTGCCAGCAGCTTCGACAGGGAAATGACAATGGCTGAAAAACTGTTTTTT. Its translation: CASSFDREMTMAEKLFF. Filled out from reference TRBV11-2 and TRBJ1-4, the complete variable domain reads EAGVAQSPRYKIIEKRQSVAFWCNPISGHATLYWYQQILGQGPKLLIQFQNNGVVDDSQLPKDRFSAERLKGVDSTLKIQPAKLEDSAVYLCASSFDREMTMAEKLFFGSGTQLSVL.